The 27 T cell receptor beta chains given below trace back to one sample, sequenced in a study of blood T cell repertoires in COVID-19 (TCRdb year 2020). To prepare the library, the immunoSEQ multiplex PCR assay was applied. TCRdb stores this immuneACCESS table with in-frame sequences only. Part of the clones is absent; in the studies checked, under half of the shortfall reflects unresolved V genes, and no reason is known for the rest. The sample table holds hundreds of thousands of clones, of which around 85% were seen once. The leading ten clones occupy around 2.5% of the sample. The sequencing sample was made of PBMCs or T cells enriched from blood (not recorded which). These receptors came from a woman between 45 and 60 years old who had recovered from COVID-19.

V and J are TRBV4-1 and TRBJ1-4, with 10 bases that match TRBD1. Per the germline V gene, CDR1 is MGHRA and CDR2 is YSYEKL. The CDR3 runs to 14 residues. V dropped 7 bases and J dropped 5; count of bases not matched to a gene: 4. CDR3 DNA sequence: TGCGCCAGCAAAGAGGGACAGGGGAATGAAAAACTGTTTTTT. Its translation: CASKEGQGNEKLFF.

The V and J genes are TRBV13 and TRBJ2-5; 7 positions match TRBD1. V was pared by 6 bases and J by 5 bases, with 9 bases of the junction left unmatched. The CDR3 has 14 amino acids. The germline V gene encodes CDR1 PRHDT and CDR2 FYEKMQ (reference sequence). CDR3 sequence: CASRRDRVRETQYF. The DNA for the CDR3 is TGTGCCAGCAGACGCGACAGGGTTAGGGAGACCCAGTACTTC.

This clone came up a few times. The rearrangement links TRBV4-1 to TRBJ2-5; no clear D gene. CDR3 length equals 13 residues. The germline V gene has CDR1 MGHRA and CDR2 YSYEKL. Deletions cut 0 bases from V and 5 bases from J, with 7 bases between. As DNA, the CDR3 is TGCGCCAGCAGCCAAGATGCGTGGGAGACCCAGTACTTC. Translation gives CASSQDAWETQYF.

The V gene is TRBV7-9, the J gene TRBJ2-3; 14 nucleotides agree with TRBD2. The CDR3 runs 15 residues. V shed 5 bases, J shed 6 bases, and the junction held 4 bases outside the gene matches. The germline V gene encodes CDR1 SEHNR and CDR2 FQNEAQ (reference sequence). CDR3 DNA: TGTGCCAGCAGCCGGGGACTAGCGGGAGAGGATACGCAGTATTTT. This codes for CASSRGLAGEDTQYF.

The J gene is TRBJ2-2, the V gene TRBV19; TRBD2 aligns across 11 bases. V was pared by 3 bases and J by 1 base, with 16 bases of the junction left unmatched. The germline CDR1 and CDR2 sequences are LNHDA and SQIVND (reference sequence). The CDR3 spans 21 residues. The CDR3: CASSMWDTLTSGNKNTGELFF. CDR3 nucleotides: TGTGCCAGTAGTATGTGGGACACCCTGACTAGCGGGAATAAGAACACCGGGGAGCTGTTTTTT.

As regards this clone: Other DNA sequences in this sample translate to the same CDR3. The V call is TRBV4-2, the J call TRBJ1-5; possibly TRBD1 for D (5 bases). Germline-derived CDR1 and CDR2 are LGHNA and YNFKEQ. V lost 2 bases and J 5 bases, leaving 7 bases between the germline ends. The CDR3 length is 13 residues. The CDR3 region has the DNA TGTGCCAGCAGCCAAAGCAGGGATCAGCCCCAGCATTTT. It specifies CASSQSRDQPQHF.

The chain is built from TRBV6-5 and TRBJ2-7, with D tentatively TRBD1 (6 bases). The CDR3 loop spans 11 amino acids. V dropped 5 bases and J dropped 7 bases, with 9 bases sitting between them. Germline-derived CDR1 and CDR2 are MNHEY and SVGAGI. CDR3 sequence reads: CASSNQGEQYF. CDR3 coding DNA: TGTGCCAGCAGTAACCAGGGGGAGCAGTACTTC.

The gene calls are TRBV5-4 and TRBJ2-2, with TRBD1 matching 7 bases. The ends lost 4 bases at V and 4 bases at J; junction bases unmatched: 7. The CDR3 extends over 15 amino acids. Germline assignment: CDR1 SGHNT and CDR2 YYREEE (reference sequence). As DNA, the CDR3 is TGTGCCAGCAGCCGGGACAGCCTAGCCACCGGGGAGCTGTTTTTT. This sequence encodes CASSRDSLATGELFF.

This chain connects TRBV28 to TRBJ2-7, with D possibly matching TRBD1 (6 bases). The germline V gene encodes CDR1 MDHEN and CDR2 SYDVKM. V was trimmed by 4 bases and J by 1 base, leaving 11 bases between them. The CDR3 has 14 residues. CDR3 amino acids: CASSSFRGSYEQYF. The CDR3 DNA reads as TGTGCCAGCAGTTCATTCAGGGGTTCCTACGAGCAGTACTTC.

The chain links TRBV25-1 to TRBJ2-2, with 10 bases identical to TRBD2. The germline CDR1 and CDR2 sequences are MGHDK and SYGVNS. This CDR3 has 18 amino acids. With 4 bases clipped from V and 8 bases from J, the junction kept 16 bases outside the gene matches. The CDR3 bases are TGTGCCAGCAGTGTCCGGACTAGCGGAACTCCATATTCGGGGGAGCTGTTTTTT. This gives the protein CASSVRTSGTPYSGELFF.

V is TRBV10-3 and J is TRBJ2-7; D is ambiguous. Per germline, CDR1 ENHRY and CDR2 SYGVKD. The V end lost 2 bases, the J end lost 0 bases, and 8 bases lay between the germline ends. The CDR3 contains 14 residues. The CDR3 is CAISEPRGSYEQYF. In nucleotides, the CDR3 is TGTGCCATCAGTGAGCCTAGAGGCTCCTACGAGCAGTACTTC.

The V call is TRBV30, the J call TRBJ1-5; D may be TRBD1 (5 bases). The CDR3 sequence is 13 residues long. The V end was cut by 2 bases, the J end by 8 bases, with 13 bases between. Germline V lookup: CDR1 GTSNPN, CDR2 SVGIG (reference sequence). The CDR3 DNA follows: TGTGCCTGGAGTTTAGGGGCCGAGAAGCCCCAGCATTTT. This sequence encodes CAWSLGAEKPQHF. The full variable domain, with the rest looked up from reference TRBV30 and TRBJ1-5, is SQTIHQWPATLVQPVGSPLSLECTVEGTSNPNLYWYRQAAGRGLQLLFYSVGIGQISSEVPQNLSASRPQDRQFILSSKKLLLSDSGFYLCAWSLGAEKPQHFGDGTRLSIL.

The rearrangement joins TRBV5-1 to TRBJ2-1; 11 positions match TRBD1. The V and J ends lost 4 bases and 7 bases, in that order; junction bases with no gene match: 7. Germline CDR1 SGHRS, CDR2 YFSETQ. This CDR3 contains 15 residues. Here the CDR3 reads CASSAAGTGGNEQFF. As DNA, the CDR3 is TGCGCCAGCAGCGCAGCCGGGACAGGGGGTAATGAGCAGTTCTTC.

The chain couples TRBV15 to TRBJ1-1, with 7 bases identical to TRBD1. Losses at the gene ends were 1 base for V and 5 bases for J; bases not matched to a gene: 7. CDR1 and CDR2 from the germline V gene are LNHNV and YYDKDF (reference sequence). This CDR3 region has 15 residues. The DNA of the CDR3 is TGTGCCACCAGCAGAGCTTCAGGGGGTCTTACTGAAGCTTTCTTT. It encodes CATSRASGGLTEAFF.

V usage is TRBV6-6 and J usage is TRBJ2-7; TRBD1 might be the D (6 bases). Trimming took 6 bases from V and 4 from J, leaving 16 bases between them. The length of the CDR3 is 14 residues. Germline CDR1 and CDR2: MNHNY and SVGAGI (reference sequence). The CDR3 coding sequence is TGTGCCAGCAGAAGACAGGCCGGTCTTTACGAGCAGTACTTC. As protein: CASRRQAGLYEQYF.

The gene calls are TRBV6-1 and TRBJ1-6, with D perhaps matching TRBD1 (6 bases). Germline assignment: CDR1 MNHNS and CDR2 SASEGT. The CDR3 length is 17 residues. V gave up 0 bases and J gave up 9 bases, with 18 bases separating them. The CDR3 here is CASSEAGGGRWSSPLHF. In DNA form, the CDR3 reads TGTGCCAGCAGTGAAGCGGGGGGGGGCAGATGGAGTTCACCCCTCCACTTT.

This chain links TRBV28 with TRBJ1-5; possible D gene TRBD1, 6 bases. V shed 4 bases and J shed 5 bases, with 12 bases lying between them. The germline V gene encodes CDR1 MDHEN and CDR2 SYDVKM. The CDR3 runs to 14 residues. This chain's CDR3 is CASSSIQGDQPQHF. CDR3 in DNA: TGTGCCAGCAGTTCGATACAGGGTGATCAGCCCCAGCATTTT.

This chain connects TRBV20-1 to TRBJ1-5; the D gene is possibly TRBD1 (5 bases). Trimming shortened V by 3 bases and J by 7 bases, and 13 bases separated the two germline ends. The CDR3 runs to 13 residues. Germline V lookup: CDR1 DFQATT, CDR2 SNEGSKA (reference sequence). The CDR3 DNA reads TGCAGTGCTAGTACCCCAGGGATACAGCCCCAGCATTTT. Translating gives CSASTPGIQPQHF.

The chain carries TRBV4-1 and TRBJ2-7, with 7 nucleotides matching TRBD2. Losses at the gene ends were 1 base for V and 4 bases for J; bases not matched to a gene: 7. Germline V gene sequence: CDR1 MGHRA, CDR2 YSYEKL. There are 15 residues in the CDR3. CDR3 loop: CASSQVQRGGYEQYF. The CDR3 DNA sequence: TGCGCCAGCAGCCAAGTTCAGCGGGGAGGGTACGAGCAGTACTTC.

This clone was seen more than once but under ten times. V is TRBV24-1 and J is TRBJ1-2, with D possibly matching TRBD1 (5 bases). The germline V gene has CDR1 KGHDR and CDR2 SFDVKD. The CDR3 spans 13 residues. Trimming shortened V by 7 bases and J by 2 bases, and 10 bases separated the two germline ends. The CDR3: CATRPGGNYGYTF. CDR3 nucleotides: TGTGCCACCAGGCCGGGGGGGAACTATGGCTACACCTTC.

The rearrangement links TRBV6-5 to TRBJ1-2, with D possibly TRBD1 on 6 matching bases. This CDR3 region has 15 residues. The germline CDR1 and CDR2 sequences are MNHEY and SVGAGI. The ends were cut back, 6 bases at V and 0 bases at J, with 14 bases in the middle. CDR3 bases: TGTGCCAGCAGCCGCGGACAGTACTCTAACTATGGCTACACCTTC. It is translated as CASSRGQYSNYGYTF.

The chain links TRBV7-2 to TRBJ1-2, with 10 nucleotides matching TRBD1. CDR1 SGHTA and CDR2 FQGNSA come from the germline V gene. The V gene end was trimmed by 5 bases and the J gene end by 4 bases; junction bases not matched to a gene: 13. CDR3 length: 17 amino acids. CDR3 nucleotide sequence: TGTGCCAGCAGCGATAAGAGACAGGGGGCTCGTAGCTATGGCTACACCTTC. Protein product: CASSDKRQGARSYGYTF.

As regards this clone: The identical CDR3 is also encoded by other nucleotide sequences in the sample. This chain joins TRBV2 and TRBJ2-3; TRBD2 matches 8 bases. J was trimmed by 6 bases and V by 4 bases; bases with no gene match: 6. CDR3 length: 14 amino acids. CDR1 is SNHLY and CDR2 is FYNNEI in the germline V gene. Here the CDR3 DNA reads TGTGCCAGCAGTGTCCGAGCGGGGGCGGATACGCAGTATTTT. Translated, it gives CASSVRAGADTQYF.

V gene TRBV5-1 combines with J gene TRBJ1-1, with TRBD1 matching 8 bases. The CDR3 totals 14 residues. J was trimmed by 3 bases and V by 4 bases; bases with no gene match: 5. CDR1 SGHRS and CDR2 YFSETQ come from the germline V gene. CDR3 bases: TGCGCCAGCAGCGGCGCGACAGGGGACACTGAAGCTTTCTTT. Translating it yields CASSGATGDTEAFF.

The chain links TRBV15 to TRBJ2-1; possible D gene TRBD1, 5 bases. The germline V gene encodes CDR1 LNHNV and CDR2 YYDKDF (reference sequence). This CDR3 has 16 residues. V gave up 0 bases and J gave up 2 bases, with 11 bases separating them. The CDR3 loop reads CATSREKWGAYNEQFF. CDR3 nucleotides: TGTGCCACCAGCAGAGAGAAGTGGGGCGCCTACAATGAGCAGTTCTTC. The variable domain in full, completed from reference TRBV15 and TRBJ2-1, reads DAMVIQNPRYQVTQFGKPVTLSCSQTLNHNVMYWYQQKSSQAPKLLFHYYDKDFNNEADTPDNFQSRRPNTSFCFLDIRSPGLGDTAMYLCATSREKWGAYNEQFFGPGTRLTVL.

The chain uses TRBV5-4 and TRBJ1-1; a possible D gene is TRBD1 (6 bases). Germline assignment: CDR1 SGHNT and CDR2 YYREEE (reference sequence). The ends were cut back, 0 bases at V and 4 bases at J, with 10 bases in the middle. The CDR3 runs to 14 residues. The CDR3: CASSLVQGTTEAFF. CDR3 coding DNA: TGTGCCAGCAGCTTGGTTCAGGGGACCACTGAAGCTTTCTTT.

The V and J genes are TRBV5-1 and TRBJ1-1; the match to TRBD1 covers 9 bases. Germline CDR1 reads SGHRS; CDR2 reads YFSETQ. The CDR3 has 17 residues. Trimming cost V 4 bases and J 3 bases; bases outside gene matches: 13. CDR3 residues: CASSATPGQGYDTEAFF. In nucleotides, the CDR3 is TGCGCCAGCAGCGCGACACCGGGACAGGGATATGACACTGAAGCTTTCTTT. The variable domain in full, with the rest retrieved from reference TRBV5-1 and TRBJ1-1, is KAGVTQTPRYLIKTRGQQVTLSCSPISGHRSVSWYQQTPGQGLQFLFEYFSETQRNKGNFPGRFSGRQFSNSRSEMNVSTLELGDSALYLCASSATPGQGYDTEAFFGQGTRLTVV.